Each of the 21 T cell receptor beta chains below was sequenced from the same sample in a study of identical twins. TCRdb re-called the 5' RACE reads through MiXCR, storing one row per CDR3 protein. This sample has 200,000 to 300,000 distinct CDR3 sequences, with over 9.5% found just once. The sequenced material came from memory T cells sorted from blood. The receptors were sampled from a man aged 50-60 years in good health.

In its sample, this clonotype was seen a few times. The rearrangement links TRBV7-2 to TRBJ2-3; no clear D. V shed 6 bases and J shed 7 bases, with 11 bases lying between them. Germline V gene lookup returns CDR1 SGHTA and CDR2 FQGNSA. The CDR3 is 12 amino acids. CDR3 in DNA: TGTGCCAGCAGTAACGGCTACCATACGCAGTATTTT. Amino acids: CASSNGYHTQYF.

This clonotype was detected ten times or more. J is TRBJ2-1 and V is TRBV4-2; 10 bases match TRBD2. There are 15 residues in the CDR3. Germline CDR1 reads LGHNA; CDR2 reads YNFKEQ. Losses at the gene ends were 0 bases for V and 9 bases for J; bases not matched to a gene: 5. As DNA, the CDR3 is TGTGCCAGCAGCCAAGATCCTAGCGGGAGCTTTGAGCAGTTCTTC. Encoded protein: CASSQDPSGSFEQFF.

This clonotype was detected many times. The CDR3 nucleotides are TGTGCCAGCAGCTTGGGTACGTATACCTACGAGCAGTACTTC. This codes for CASSLGTYTYEQYF. This chain connects TRBV5-5 to TRBJ2-7, with D unresolved. This CDR3 is 14 amino acids long. The germline V gene has CDR1 SGHKS and CDR2 YYEKEE (reference sequence). V dropped 0 bases and J dropped 2 bases, with 9 bases sitting between them. Full variable domain (outside the CDR3, taken from reference TRBV5-5 and TRBJ2-7): DAGVTQSPTHLIKTRGQQVTLRCSPISGHKSVSWYQQVLGQGPQFIFQYYEKEERGRGNFPDRFSARQFPNYSSELNVNALLLGDSALYLCASSLGTYTYEQYFGPGTRLTVT.

This clonotype was detected many times. The chain joins TRBV5-6 to TRBJ1-1, with 7 nucleotides matching TRBD1. The CDR3 totals 13 residues. Trimming at V came to 3 bases and at J to 7 bases, leaving 6 bases not matched to a gene. Germline V lookup: CDR1 SGHDT, CDR2 YYEEEE. CDR3 in amino acids: CASSSGTDFEAFF. The CDR3 region has the DNA TGTGCCAGCAGCTCGGGGACAGACTTTGAAGCTTTCTTT.

This sequence joins TRBV4-1 and TRBJ2-2, with 7 positions matching TRBD1. This CDR3 contains 15 residues. Germline assignment: CDR1 MGHRA and CDR2 YSYEKL. V lost 4 bases and J lost 8; bases outside the gene matches: 10. The CDR3 loop reads CASSLGTAGRGELFF. The CDR3 DNA is TGCGCCAGCAGCCTGGGGACAGCAGGAAGGGGGGAGCTGTTTTTT.

This clonotype was recorded once. V usage is TRBV11-2 and J usage is TRBJ2-4, with unresolved D. The CDR3 length is 15 residues. In germline, CDR1 is SGHAT, CDR2 FQNNGV. V gave up 1 base and J gave up 0 bases, with 7 bases separating them. CDR3 protein: CASSLVGLAKNIQYF. The CDR3 DNA reads as TGTGCCAGCAGCTTAGTGGGTTTAGCCAAAAACATTCAGTACTTC.

This clonotype was counted many times. The chain is built from TRBV3-1 and TRBJ1-1; D is undetermined. The CDR3 consists of 14 residues. V lost 0 bases and J lost 0, with 5 bases in between. The germline V gene encodes CDR1 LGHDT and CDR2 YNNKEL (reference sequence). The CDR3 region is CASSQDGVNTEAFF. In DNA, the CDR3 is TGTGCCAGCAGCCAAGATGGGGTGAACACTGAAGCTTTCTTT.

The table lists this clonotype with a few counts. J is TRBJ2-3 and V is TRBV5-1; 7 positions agree with TRBD2. CDR1 is SGHRS, CDR2 YFSETQ, per germline. There are 18 residues in the CDR3. With V trimmed by 4 bases and J by 2 bases, 16 bases remained unmatched. The CDR3 reads CASSLTLIVGGDTDTQYF. CDR3 nucleotide sequence: TGCGCCAGCAGCCTGACCCTGATCGTGGGGGGGGACACAGATACGCAGTATTTT.

This chain uses TRBV5-6 with TRBJ2-3, with 11 positions matching TRBD1. Germline-derived CDR1 and CDR2 are SGHDT and YYEEEE. The junction had 9 bases not matched to a gene; V was cut back by 4 bases and J by 11 bases. This CDR3 is built from 14 residues. CDR3 sequence reads: CASSPDRGRGLQYF. The CDR3 DNA reads as TGTGCCAGCAGCCCGGACAGGGGGCGCGGACTGCAGTATTTT.

This clonotype was observed a few times. This chain joins TRBV27 and TRBJ1-4; D might be TRBD1 (6 bases). CDR1 is MNHEY and CDR2 is SMNVEV in the germline V gene (reference sequence). The CDR3 contains 15 residues. V shed 8 bases and J shed 7 bases, with 20 bases lying between them. DNA for the CDR3: TGTGCCAGCGCAAGGGGGGGGACAATAGGTGAAAAACTGTTTTTT. Its protein product is CASARGGTIGEKLFF.

This clonotype was seen many times. This rearrangement joins TRBV12-3 or TRBV12-4 to TRBJ1-6; D not certain. There are 15 residues in the CDR3. Trimming pared 3 bases from V and 8 bases from J, leaving 14 bases between. Written as DNA, the CDR3 is TGTGCCAGCAGTTTCTCGACGGGGAAAGATTCACCCCTCCACTTT. It specifies CASSFSTGKDSPLHF.

In its sample, this clonotype was seen once. This chain links TRBV11-2 with TRBJ2-5, with TRBD1 as a possible D gene (7 bases). Germline V lookup: CDR1 SGHAT, CDR2 FQNNGV. This CDR3 is built from 15 residues. Deletions cut 2 bases from V and 4 bases from J, with 14 bases between. CDR3 residues: CASSLSQGRGETQYF. The CDR3 region has the DNA TGTGCCAGCAGCTTATCACAGGGGCGGGGAGAGACCCAGTACTTC.

V gene TRBV6-5 combines with J gene TRBJ1-6; 12 positions match TRBD1. Trimming cost V 0 bases and J 1 base; bases outside gene matches: 4. Per the germline V gene, CDR1 is MNHEY and CDR2 is SVGAGI. The CDR3 consists of 19 residues. The CDR3 loop reads CASSYSGQGARSYNSPLHF. The CDR3 DNA reads TGTGCCAGCAGTTACTCGGGACAGGGGGCTCGGTCCTATAATTCACCCCTCCACTTT.

This chain connects TRBV6-2 or TRBV6-3 to TRBJ2-5, with TRBD1 matching over 7 bases. With V trimmed by 5 bases and J by 4 bases, 10 bases remained unmatched. Germline lookup yields CDR1 MNHEY and CDR2 SVGEGT. This CDR3 spans 15 amino acids. CDR3 sequence (DNA): TGTGCCAGCAGTCTTCGACAGGGCCCTACAGAGACCCAGTACTTC. Amino acids: CASSLRQGPTETQYF.

This clonotype was observed many times. The V call is TRBV7-2, the J call TRBJ2-5; 8 bases are a match to TRBD2. Losses at the gene ends were 2 bases for V and 7 bases for J; bases not matched to a gene: 0. The germline V gene encodes CDR1 SGHTA and CDR2 FQGNSA. The CDR3 extends over 12 amino acids. As DNA, the CDR3 is TGTGCCAGCAGCTTAACTAGCGGGACCCAGTACTTC. It encodes CASSLTSGTQYF.

This clonotype appeared a few times. The rearrangement uses TRBV7-8 and TRBJ2-7, with 8 bases that match TRBD1. J gave up 0 bases and V 5 bases, and 15 bases lay outside the gene matches. Germline CDR1 and CDR2: SGHVS and FQNEAQ. The CDR3 loop spans 18 amino acids. Here the CDR3 reads CASSPPGTGIGFSYEQYF. DNA for the CDR3: TGTGCCAGCAGCCCGCCCGGGACAGGTATTGGGTTCTCCTACGAGCAGTACTTC.

This rearrangement joins TRBV20-1 to TRBJ1-6; TRBD1 might be the D (5 bases). There are 15 residues in the CDR3. Trimming took 0 bases from V and 8 from J, leaving 14 bases between them. The germline CDR1 and CDR2 sequences are DFQATT and SNEGSKA (reference sequence). The CDR3 sequence is CSARDLRSGDSPLHF. The CDR3 bases are TGCAGTGCTAGAGATCTGAGGTCGGGGGATTCACCCCTCCACTTT.

The gene calls are TRBV6-5 and TRBJ1-6, with TRBD1 identical over 7 bases. The J segment lost 5 bases and the V segment lost 3 bases, leaving 4 bases of the junction unmatched. Germline loops: CDR1 MNHEY, CDR2 SVGAGI. The CDR3 sequence is 15 residues long. CDR3 residues: CASSYTGDDNSPLHF. The CDR3 bases are TGTGCCAGCAGTTATACAGGGGACGATAATTCACCCCTCCACTTT.

This clonotype showed up just a few times. This sequence joins TRBV20-1 and TRBJ1-5; weak D call: TRBD1 (6 bases). The CDR3 has 13 residues. Germline CDR1 reads DFQATT; CDR2 reads SNEGSKA (reference sequence). Trimming removed 6 bases at V and 2 bases at J, with 11 bases between. The CDR3 DNA is TGCAGTGCGCTGGCAGGGGGCAATCAGCCCCAGCATTTT. This gives the protein CSALAGGNQPQHF.

This clonotype was detected only a few times. V is TRBV4-2 and J is TRBJ2-2; D is uncertain. With 4 bases removed from V and 6 bases from J, the gap between germline ends came to 12 bases. Germline CDR1 is LGHNA and CDR2 is YNFKEQ. The CDR3 contains 14 residues. CDR3 region: CASSRRSDAGELFF. CDR3 nucleotides: TGTGCCAGCAGCCGCCGATCAGACGCCGGGGAGCTGTTTTTT.

This clonotype was detected many times. This rearrangement joins TRBV29-1 to TRBJ2-1; a weak D match, TRBD2 (6 bases). Germline V gene sequence: CDR1 SQVTM, CDR2 ANQGSEA. This CDR3 has 11 amino acids. The germline V and J ends were trimmed by 4 bases and 9 bases, with 10 bases remaining between them. The chain's CDR3 is CSVGGDAEQFF. CDR3 DNA: TGCAGCGTTGGCGGGGACGCTGAGCAGTTCTTC.